What follows are 27 T cell receptor beta chains derived from one specimen sequenced in a study of CD8 T cells in ankylosing spondylitis. TCRdb ran MiXCR on the 5' RACE reads and lists one entry per CDR3 protein. The data hold 250,000 to 350,000 distinct CDR3 sequences, with around 19% observed a single time. Sequenced sample: blood, either unsorted or a sorted T cell fraction (not recorded which). The receptors here all came from a male donor with ankylosing spondylitis or in good health (not recorded which).

The table lists this clonotype with many counts. The chain employs TRBV29-1 and TRBJ2-6; tentative D call: TRBD1 (6 bases). V was clipped by 5 bases and J by 1 base, with 6 bases between them. The CDR3 runs to 13 residues. Germline assignment: CDR1 SQVTM and CDR2 ANQGSEA. CDR3 protein: CSVTGSGANVLTF. CDR3 DNA sequence: TGCAGCGTTACAGGGTCTGGGGCCAACGTCCTGACTTTC.

Only a few counts were recorded for this clonotype. J is TRBJ2-1 and V is TRBV4-1; 9 nucleotides align to TRBD1. The CDR3 runs 15 residues. V lost 8 bases to trimming and J lost 6 bases; unmatched junction nucleotides: 11. Germline loops: CDR1 MGHRA, CDR2 YSYEKL. Here the CDR3 reads CASAPAGQGSNEQFF. The CDR3 nucleotides are TGCGCCAGCGCACCGGCGGGACAGGGCAGCAATGAGCAGTTCTTC.

The V and J genes are TRBV20-1 and TRBJ1-2; tentatively, D is TRBD1 (6 bases). The germline V gene has CDR1 DFQATT and CDR2 SNEGSKA (reference sequence). V shed 3 bases and J shed 5 bases, with 16 bases lying between them. The CDR3 totals 14 residues. This CDR3 is CSASEEGGRYGYTF. The CDR3 DNA is TGCAGTGCTAGCGAGGAGGGGGGGCGGTATGGCTACACCTTC.

The sample holds a few counts of this clonotype. The chain carries TRBV27 and TRBJ2-2; TRBD2 agrees at 12 bases. Unmatched junction bases numbered 7, after V lost 5 bases and J lost 3 bases. CDR1 is MNHEY and CDR2 is SMNVEV in the germline V gene (reference sequence). There are 17 residues in the CDR3. This CDR3 reads CASSPPRLAGDTGELFF. As DNA, the CDR3 is TGTGCCAGCAGTCCCCCGAGACTAGCGGGAGACACCGGGGAGCTGTTTTTT.

The chain employs TRBV12-3 or TRBV12-4 and TRBJ1-2, with 8 bases matching TRBD1. The CDR3 has 15 residues. The J segment lost 7 bases and the V segment lost 4 bases, leaving 11 bases of the junction unmatched. Here the CDR3 DNA reads TGTGCCAGCAGTTCAGATGGACAGGGTCGGGGTGGCTACACCTTC. This encodes CASSSDGQGRGGYTF.

This clonotype showed up many times. The chain joins TRBV12-3 or TRBV12-4 to TRBJ1-4; D is unresolved. The CDR3 has 12 residues. Trimming removed 3 bases from V and 4 bases from J, with 3 bases in between. CDR3 DNA: TGTGCCAGCAGTTTGGGTAATGAAAAACTGTTTTTT. This gives the protein CASSLGNEKLFF.

The sample holds a few counts of this clonotype. The chain joins TRBV2 to TRBJ2-7; the match to TRBD1 covers 11 bases. This CDR3 contains 15 residues. The V segment lost 4 bases and the J segment 5 bases; nucleotides outside the gene matches: 7. CDR1 and CDR2 (germline): SNHLY, FYNNEI. CDR3 nucleotide sequence: TGTGCCAGCAGTGCAAGTTTGGACAGGGGGCACGAGCAGTACGTC. Translated, it gives CASSASLDRGHEQYV.

The sample holds many counts of this clonotype. This chain joins TRBV5-1 and TRBJ2-1; D possibly uses TRBD1 or TRBD2 (5 bases each). This CDR3 is built from 16 residues. Germline V CDR1 and CDR2: SGHRS, YFSETQ. V was shortened by 6 bases and J by 0 bases, with 16 bases between the two germline ends. The CDR3 sequence is CASTLSGPRSYNEQFF. The CDR3 region has the DNA TGCGCCAGCACCCTGTCGGGACCCCGCTCCTACAATGAGCAGTTCTTC.

The V and J genes are TRBV2 and TRBJ2-2, with TRBD1 as a possible D gene (5 bases). In germline, CDR1 is SNHLY, CDR2 FYNNEI. The CDR3 runs to 15 residues. Trimming took off 4 bases at V and 5 bases at J, with 14 bases between the two ends. The CDR3 DNA is TGTGCCAGCAGTGCAGTCAGGGTAGATACCGGGGAGCTGTTTTTT. It translates to CASSAVRVDTGELFF.

This clonotype was detected ten times or more. The chain employs TRBV5-6 and TRBJ1-3; D remains unclear. V gave up 4 bases and J gave up 8 bases, with 10 bases separating them. The length of the CDR3 is 12 residues. CDR1 and CDR2 from the germline V gene are SGHDT and YYEEEE. CDR3 bases: TGTGCCAGCAGCGCCGGTCTGGACACCATATATTTT. Protein sequence: CASSAGLDTIYF.

The V gene is TRBV6-1, the J gene TRBJ1-1, with TRBD1 identical over 8 bases. The CDR3 runs 15 residues. V was pared by 7 bases and J by 5 bases, with 12 bases of the junction left unmatched. Germline CDR1 is MNHNS and CDR2 is SASEGT. The DNA for the CDR3 is TGTGCCAGCACCAGTCTCAGGGGGCAGGGGACTGAAGCTTTCTTT. As protein: CASTSLRGQGTEAFF.

This clonotype has more than one count but fewer than ten. The gene calls are TRBV7-8 and TRBJ1-5, with TRBD1 identical over 10 bases. The CDR3 sequence is 15 residues long. V trimming: 4 bases; J trimming: 2 bases; junction bases outside the gene matches: 2. Germline CDR1 SGHVS, CDR2 FQNEAQ. CDR3 nucleotide sequence: TGTGCCAGCAGCTGGACAGGGGGAGGCAATCAGCCCCAGCATTTT. Protein: CASSWTGGGNQPQHF.

This clonotype was picked up many times. This chain links TRBV20-1 with TRBJ2-5; 14 nucleotides agree with TRBD2. The CDR3 spans 13 residues. Per germline, CDR1 DFQATT and CDR2 SNEGSKA (reference sequence). CDR3: CSRLAGGLETQYF. The DNA for the CDR3 is TGCAGCAGACTAGCGGGGGGGCTGGAGACCCAGTACTTC.

The gene calls are TRBV10-3 and TRBJ1-1; perhaps TRBD1 as D (5 bases). There are 13 residues in the CDR3. CDR1 ENHRY and CDR2 SYGVKD come from the germline V gene. Trimming stripped 6 bases from V and 1 base from J, with 9 bases between. The CDR3 DNA reads TGTGCCATCAGACAGACAGAGAACACTGAAGCTTTCTTT. Translated: CAIRQTENTEAFF.

This clonotype was recorded many times. The chain joins TRBV6-6 to TRBJ2-7; a weak D match, TRBD1 (5 bases). The CDR3 runs 12 residues. CDR1 MNHNY and CDR2 SVGAGI come from the germline V gene (reference sequence). Trimming took off 11 bases at V and 3 bases at J, with 14 bases between the two ends. The CDR3 DNA is TGTGCCCGTTATGGACAAGTCTACGAGCAGTACGTC. It specifies CARYGQVYEQYV.

The rearrangement joins TRBV14 to TRBJ1-6, with 9 bases aligning to TRBD1. The CDR3 extends over 16 amino acids. Trimming took 3 bases from V and 6 from J; bases not matched to a gene: 6. Germline CDR1 reads SGHDN; CDR2 reads FVKESK. The CDR3 DNA follows: TGTGCCAGCAGCCAGTACAGGGGGCTTGGTAATTCACCCCTCCACTTT. Its protein is CASSQYRGLGNSPLHF.

The rearrangement links TRBV20-1 to TRBJ2-2; D is unresolved. The ends were cut back, 0 bases at V and 1 base at J, with 9 bases in the middle. The CDR3 extends over 15 amino acids. Germline CDR1 reads DFQATT; CDR2 reads SNEGSKA (reference sequence). The CDR3 loop reads CSAREGRGNTGELFF. Here the CDR3 DNA reads TGCAGTGCTAGAGAAGGTCGTGGGAACACCGGGGAGCTGTTTTTT.

This clonotype was seen at least ten times. The chain recombines TRBV9 with TRBJ1-2, with 9 positions matching TRBD1. The CDR3 extends over 14 amino acids. With 4 bases clipped from V and 2 bases from J, the junction kept 3 bases outside the gene matches. Germline CDR1 is SGDLS and CDR2 is YYNGEE. The CDR3: CASSLQGANYGYTF. The DNA for the CDR3 is TGTGCCAGCAGCCTACAGGGGGCAAACTATGGCTACACCTTC.

The rearrangement joins TRBV10-3 to TRBJ2-2, with a possible D match to TRBD1 (5 bases). This CDR3 is 16 amino acids long. V gave up 4 bases and J gave up 0 bases, with 12 bases separating them. Per germline, CDR1 ENHRY and CDR2 SYGVKD. CDR3 residues: CAISGSQGSNTGELFF. The CDR3 DNA is TGTGCCATCAGTGGGTCTCAGGGCTCGAACACCGGGGAGCTGTTTTTT.

This clonotype came up a few times. The chain employs TRBV12-2 and TRBJ1-5; TRBD1 is the table's D call, not checked against the DNA. TRBV12-2 is a pseudogene locus. This CDR3 contains 16 residues. The CDR3 sequence: CASRSAGEKRNQPQHF. The CDR3 DNA reads TGTGCAAGTCGCTCGGCCGGGGAGAAACGGAATCAGCCCCAGCATTTT.

This clonotype was observed a few times. The CDR3 sequence is CASRPSRTGELFF. In DNA form, the CDR3 reads TGTGCCAGCAGGCCTTCGAGAACCGGGGAGCTGTTTTTT. V and J are TRBV12-3 or TRBV12-4 and TRBJ2-2; D uncertain. There are 13 residues in the CDR3. With 6 bases removed from V and 5 bases from J, the gap between germline ends came to 10 bases.

The sample holds one count of this clonotype. CDR3 DNA sequence: TGTGCCAGCAGCCAGGGACCGACGCAGTTCTTC. Translating gives CASSQGPTQFF. V and J are TRBV7-2 and TRBJ2-1; D might be TRBD1 or TRBD2, each matching 5 bases. Germline CDR1 and CDR2: SGHTA and FQGNSA. Trimming took 5 bases from V and 12 from J, leaving 11 bases between them. The CDR3 spans 11 residues.

This clonotype was seen ten or more times. The chain is built from TRBV29-1 and TRBJ1-1; D remains ambiguous. CDR1 and CDR2 from the germline V gene are SQVTM and ANQGSEA. The CDR3 contains 12 residues. The V end lost 6 bases, the J end lost 5 bases, and 13 bases lay between the germline ends. The CDR3 bases are TGCAGCGTAGGACGGTTGGAAACTGAAGCTTTCTTT. As protein: CSVGRLETEAFF.

In this sample, this clonotype turned up many times. This rearrangement joins TRBV20-1 to TRBJ2-3, with TRBD2 matching 7 bases. The V gene end was trimmed by 5 bases and the J gene end by 2 bases; junction bases not matched to a gene: 4. The CDR3 length is 13 residues. From germline, CDR1 is DFQATT and CDR2 SNEGSKA (reference sequence). CDR3 protein: CSAAGVVTDTQYF. The DNA for the CDR3 is TGCAGTGCTGCGGGGGTGGTCACAGATACGCAGTATTTT.

This clonotype showed up many times. The chain combines TRBV20-1 with TRBJ2-3; 12 nucleotides match TRBD1. CDR1 and CDR2 (germline): DFQATT, SNEGSKA (reference sequence). The CDR3 covers 15 residues. With V trimmed by 3 bases and J by 5 bases, 6 bases remained unmatched. The CDR3 DNA reads TGCAGTGCTAGCTCCGGGACAGGGGGCGTAGATACGCAGTATTTT. This sequence encodes CSASSGTGGVDTQYF.

This clonotype was detected a few times. The CDR3 sequence: CASSSLTSGGYEQYV. CDR3 nucleotides: TGTGCCAGCAGTTCCCTGACTAGCGGGGGATACGAGCAGTACGTC. The chain recombines TRBV28 with TRBJ2-7, with TRBD2 matching 12 bases. Looked up from germline, CDR1 is MDHEN and CDR2 is SYDVKM. V gave up 4 bases and J gave up 4 bases; unmatched junction bases: 5. This CDR3 has 15 residues.

The V call is TRBV3-1, the J call TRBJ2-1; a possible D gene is TRBD1 (6 bases). Trimming cost V 3 bases and J 8 bases, with 17 bases left between them. The CDR3 consists of 15 residues. Germline V CDR1 and CDR2: LGHDT, YNNKEL (reference sequence). The CDR3 DNA sequence: TGTGCCAGCAGCCACTGGACAGCTGCCCGGGATGAGCAGTTCTTC. Its protein is CASSHWTAARDEQFF.